What follows is one T cell receptor (beta chain) and its context. Antigen specificity is unknown. This sample was taken from a study of cytomegalovirus exposure and HLA in healthy donors. Study-wide points: Because they were indistinguishable, some V segments, including TRBV6-2 and TRBV6-3, were excluded.

Germline values: CDR1 SGHTA, CDR2 FQGNSA. CDR3 length equals 17 residues. J was trimmed by 5 bases and V by 0 bases; bases with no gene match: 11. The PCR was carried out with 60 Vbeta primers and 13 Jbeta primers. Repertoires were generated with immunoSEQ multiplex PCR, while TCRdb's copy carries only in-frame clones and drops some. The sample contains roughly 120,000 clones, around four fifths of which appear only once. The receptor's source is a woman in her thirties or forties in good health and CMV-seronegative. Material: PBMCs. The J gene is TRBJ2-7, the V gene TRBV7-2; 9 bases line up with TRBD2. This CDR3 reads CASSLAGTSFSPHEQYF. CDR3 sequence (DNA): TGTGCCAGCAGCTTAGCGGGGACTAGCTTTTCCCCCCACGAGCAGTACTTC.